The 8 T cell receptor beta chains in this list originate from one sample, sequenced in a study of CD8 T cells in ankylosing spondylitis. Study findings and constraints: A TCR beta motif of fewer than ten highly homologous variants seemed to mark ankylosing spondylitis blood.

These TCRs are of unknown antigen specificity. From the 5' RACE reads, TCRdb called clonotypes with MiXCR, one entry per CDR3 protein. The sample includes about 840,000 distinct CDR3 sequences, roughly 12% seen only once; the top ten take roughly 0.51%. Source material: blood, either unsorted or a sorted T cell fraction (not recorded which). Source of these receptors: a male donor with ankylosing spondylitis.

This clonotype was seen only a few times. The chain recombines TRBV2 with TRBJ2-1; D possibly corresponds to TRBD1 (5 bases). The V gene lost 8 bases and the J gene lost 8 bases, with 19 bases spanning the gap. The V gene's germline CDR1 is SNHLY and CDR2 FYNNEI. CDR3 size: 14 residues. Here the CDR3 DNA reads TGTGCCAGCGGGGCCCTCAGCTGGGATGATGAGCAGTTCTTC. Translation gives CASGALSWDDEQFF.

This clonotype showed up just a few times. This chain uses TRBV11-2 with TRBJ1-4; D remains ambiguous. V was clipped by 1 base and J by 7 bases, with 10 bases between them. The CDR3 has 14 residues. Germline assignment: CDR1 SGHAT and CDR2 FQNNGV. This chain's CDR3 is CASSLAGIGEKLFF. The CDR3 nucleotides are TGTGCCAGCAGCTTAGCTGGGATTGGTGAAAAACTGTTTTTT.

This clonotype was picked up many times. J is TRBJ1-2 and V is TRBV29-1, with 11 positions matching TRBD1. CDR3 length equals 12 residues. Germline values: CDR1 SQVTM, CDR2 ANQGSEA. V shed 4 bases and J 8 bases; nucleotides not matched to a gene: 3. The CDR3 DNA sequence: TGCAGCGTTGGGGACAGGGGGTCGGGCTACACCTTC. This gives the protein CSVGDRGSGYTF.

This chain uses TRBV10-3 with TRBJ2-1; no definite D call. CDR1 is ENHRY, CDR2 SYGVKD, per germline. V was pared by 0 bases and J by 3 bases, with 12 bases between. The CDR3 totals 16 residues. Here the CDR3 reads CAISESIGNYYNEQFF. The DNA of the CDR3 is TGTGCCATCAGTGAGTCTATTGGTAACTACTACAATGAGCAGTTCTTC.

This clonotype occurred many times. The chain couples TRBV6-5 to TRBJ1-5; perhaps TRBD1 as D (6 bases). In germline, CDR1 is MNHEY, CDR2 SVGAGI. V was shortened by 1 base and J by 0 bases, with 10 bases between the two germline ends. The CDR3 contains 16 residues. CDR3 nucleotide sequence: TGTGCCAGCAGTTACTTTGGGACAAATAGCAATCAGCCCCAGCATTTT. Protein sequence: CASSYFGTNSNQPQHF.

This clonotype showed up many times. The chain is built from TRBV5-6 and TRBJ1-1; no clear D gene. Trimming stripped 3 bases from V and 0 bases from J, with 12 bases between. Germline V gene lookup returns CDR1 SGHDT and CDR2 YYEEEE. The CDR3 is made up of 15 amino acids. CDR3 DNA sequence: TGTGCCAGCAGCTACGAGAGGGCCATGAACACTGAAGCTTTCTTT. This gives the protein CASSYERAMNTEAFF.

V is TRBV18 and J is TRBJ2-7; tentative D call: TRBD1 (6 bases). V was shortened by 3 bases and J by 2 bases, with 14 bases between the two germline ends. In germline, CDR1 is KGHSH, CDR2 LQKENI. This CDR3 region has 15 residues. The CDR3 here is CASSPIGTLTYEQYF. The CDR3 DNA is TGTGCCAGCTCACCGATCGGGACACTAACCTACGAGCAGTACTTC.

The V call is TRBV4-3, the J call TRBJ1-2; tentatively, D is TRBD1 (5 bases). The germline V gene has CDR1 LGHNA and CDR2 YSLEER. V was trimmed by 2 bases and J by 4 bases, leaving 8 bases between them. This CDR3 is 13 amino acids long. CDR3 coding DNA: TGCGCCAGCAGCCAAATGGGGGGCTATGGCTACACCTTC. Its translation: CASSQMGGYGYTF.